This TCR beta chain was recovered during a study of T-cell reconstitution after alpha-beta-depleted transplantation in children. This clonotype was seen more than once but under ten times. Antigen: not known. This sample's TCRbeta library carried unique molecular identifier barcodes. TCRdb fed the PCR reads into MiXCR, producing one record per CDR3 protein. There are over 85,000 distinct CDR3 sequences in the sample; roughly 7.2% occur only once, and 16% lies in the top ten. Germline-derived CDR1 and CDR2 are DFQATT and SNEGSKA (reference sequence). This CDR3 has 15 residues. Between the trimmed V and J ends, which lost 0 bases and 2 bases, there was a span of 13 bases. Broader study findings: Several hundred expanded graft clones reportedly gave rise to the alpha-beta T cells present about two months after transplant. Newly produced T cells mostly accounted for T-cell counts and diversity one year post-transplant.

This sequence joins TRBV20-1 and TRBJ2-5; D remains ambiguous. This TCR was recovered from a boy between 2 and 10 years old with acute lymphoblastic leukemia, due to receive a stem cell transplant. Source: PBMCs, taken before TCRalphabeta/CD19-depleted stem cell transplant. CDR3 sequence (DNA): TGCAGTGCTAGAGATTTGCAGGATTGGCAAGAGACCCAGTACTTC. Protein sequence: CSARDLQDWQETQYF.